These 27 T cell receptor beta chains share one sample of origin, sequenced in a study of radiation and T cells in renal cell carcinoma. Documented time point: baseline pretreatment blood. Indicated treatment: 15 Gy SBRT to primary tumor, nephrectomy 4 weeks later. The method was immunoSEQ multiplex PCR; TCRdb's version includes in-frame clones alone and lacks a portion of them. The sample carries 130,000 to 150,000 clones, about 88% recorded once. The starting material was blood, obtained from a patient whose treatment included radiotherapy and nephrectomy. These receptors were obtained from a woman in her fifties or sixties with renal cell carcinoma.

This chain connects TRBV19 to TRBJ1-1; D uncertain. V dropped 7 bases and J dropped 6 bases, with 15 bases sitting between them. CDR1 and CDR2 (germline): LNHDA, SQIVND (reference sequence). The CDR3 spans 13 residues. CDR3 amino acids: CASTTWAAAEAFF. The CDR3 nucleotides are TGTGCCAGTACCACCTGGGCGGCCGCTGAAGCTTTCTTT. Based on the CDR3 plus reference TRBV19 and TRBJ1-1, the full variable domain is DGGITQSPKYLFRKEGQNVTLSCEQNLNHDAMYWYRQDPGQGLRLIYYSQIVNDFQKGDIAEGYSVSREKKESFPLTVTSAQKNPTAFYLCASTTWAAAEAFFGQGTRLTVV.

DNA of the CDR3: TGCGCCAGCAGATCCGGGACTAGTGGAACCGGGGAGCTGTTTTTT. This codes for CASRSGTSGTGELFF. J is TRBJ2-2 and V is TRBV5-1; 8 bases are shared with TRBD2. V lost 5 bases, J lost 5 bases, and 8 bases stayed unmatched. The V gene's germline CDR1 is SGHRS and CDR2 YFSETQ. The CDR3 has 15 amino acids.

This clone was seen a handful of times. This rearrangement joins TRBV2 to TRBJ1-1; 11 nucleotides line up with TRBD1. Germline lookup yields CDR1 SNHLY and CDR2 FYNNEI. The V and J ends lost 6 bases and 9 bases, in that order; junction bases with no gene match: 9. The CDR3 spans 14 residues. The CDR3 sequence: CASRLWDRGSQAFF. In DNA form, the CDR3 reads TGTGCCAGCAGACTCTGGGACAGGGGGAGCCAAGCTTTCTTT.

This chain joins TRBV7-9 and TRBJ2-7; D may be TRBD2 (5 bases). Per germline, CDR1 SEHNR and CDR2 FQNEAQ (reference sequence). V was clipped by 5 bases and J by 3 bases, with 20 bases between them. CDR3 length: 16 amino acids. CDR3: CASSPARGRIYYEQYF. CDR3 in DNA: TGTGCCAGCAGCCCAGCGCGAGGGCGCATCTACTACGAGCAGTACTTC.

The chain combines TRBV6-1 with TRBJ1-1, with a tentative D call TRBD1 (5 bases). Trimming took off 7 bases at V and 3 bases at J, with 12 bases between the two ends. Germline assignment: CDR1 MNHNS and CDR2 SASEGT. This CDR3 has 13 amino acids. The CDR3 DNA follows: TGTGCCAGCATGGGAGGGACCTACACTGAAGCTTTCTTT. The encoded protein is CASMGGTYTEAFF.

This sequence joins TRBV19 and TRBJ2-7; 11 nucleotides line up with TRBD2. CDR3 length equals 14 residues. Germline V gene data show CDR1 as LNHDA and CDR2 as SQIVND (reference sequence). J gave up 3 bases and V 6 bases, and 4 bases lay outside the gene matches. CDR3 amino acids: CASRRTSGLYEQYF. The CDR3 region has the DNA TGTGCCAGTAGAAGGACTAGCGGGCTCTACGAGCAGTACTTC. Complete variable domain (other parts from reference TRBV19 and TRBJ2-7): DGGITQSPKYLFRKEGQNVTLSCEQNLNHDAMYWYRQDPGQGLRLIYYSQIVNDFQKGDIAEGYSVSREKKESFPLTVTSAQKNPTAFYLCASRRTSGLYEQYFGPGTRLTVT.

The chain carries TRBV11-1 and TRBJ1-1, with 7 bases identical to TRBD1. This CDR3 contains 15 residues. V was pared by 5 bases and J by 0 bases, with 6 bases of the junction left unmatched. Germline CDR1 SGHAT, CDR2 FQDESV (reference sequence). CDR3 loop: CASSPRGNMNTEAFF. CDR3 in DNA: TGTGCCAGCAGCCCCAGGGGGAACATGAACACTGAAGCTTTCTTT.

A remark on this clone: The sample holds other DNA sequences that translate to the same CDR3. V gene TRBV18 combines with J gene TRBJ2-5; D is ambiguous. The CDR3 sequence is 14 residues long. V lost 0 bases, J lost 2 bases, and 7 bases lay in between. CDR1 is KGHSH, CDR2 LQKENI, per germline. CDR3 bases: TGTGCCAGCTCACCACCCGGGCAGCAAGAGACCCAGTACTTC. Protein sequence: CASSPPGQQETQYF.

The rearrangement joins TRBV6-1 to TRBJ2-5; TRBD1 or TRBD2 may be the D gene (6 bases each). This CDR3 has 12 residues. Trimming removed 9 bases at V and 7 bases at J, with 15 bases between. From germline, CDR1 is MNHNS and CDR2 SASEGT. CDR3 DNA sequence: TGTGCCAGGACGGGGGACATGGGGACCCAGTACTTC. Translating gives CARTGDMGTQYF.

This clone was counted once. The V call is TRBV6-5, the J call TRBJ2-5, with TRBD2 identical over 7 bases. Per germline, CDR1 MNHEY and CDR2 SVGAGI. J gave up 6 bases and V 4 bases, and 8 bases lay outside the gene matches. This CDR3 has 14 residues. The CDR3 DNA follows: TGTGCCAGCAGTTTCCGGGACTATAGACAGACCCAGTACTTC. It codes for CASSFRDYRQTQYF.

The chain carries TRBV18 and TRBJ1-4; 7 nucleotides line up with TRBD1. Germline V lookup: CDR1 KGHSH, CDR2 LQKENI. There are 16 residues in the CDR3. Unmatched junction bases numbered 16, after V lost 3 bases and J lost 12 bases. CDR3 sequence reads: CASSPGREQGSQELFF. CDR3 nucleotides: TGTGCCAGCTCACCGGGGCGCGAACAGGGGTCGCAGGAACTGTTTTTT.

The chain joins TRBV9 to TRBJ1-2; no definite D call. Germline V gene lookup returns CDR1 SGDLS and CDR2 YYNGEE. V lost 6 bases, J lost 2 bases, and 17 bases lay in between. CDR3 length: 15 amino acids. The CDR3 spells CASTPRVTVNYGYTF. DNA of the CDR3: TGTGCCAGCACTCCCCGAGTGACCGTAAACTATGGCTACACCTTC. Full variable domain (rest looked up from reference TRBV9 and TRBJ1-2): DSGVTQTPKHLITATGQRVTLRCSPRSGDLSVYWYQQSLDQGLQFLIQYYNGEERAKGNILERFSAQQFPDLHSELNLSSLELGDSALYFCASTPRVTVNYGYTFGSGTRLTVV.

This rearrangement joins TRBV2 to TRBJ1-1, with D possibly being TRBD1 (6 bases). V gave up 3 bases and J gave up 0 bases, with 8 bases separating them. Germline assignment: CDR1 SNHLY and CDR2 FYNNEI. This CDR3 contains 14 residues. CDR3 in amino acids: CASSDRGLNTEAFF. The CDR3 region has the DNA TGTGCCAGCAGTGACAGGGGCCTGAACACTGAAGCTTTCTTT. Filled out from reference TRBV2 and TRBJ1-1, the complete variable domain reads EPEVTQTPSHQVTQMGQEVILRCVPISNHLYFYWYRQILGQKVEFLVSFYNNEISEKSEIFDDQFSVERPDGSNFTLKIRSTKLEDSAMYFCASSDRGLNTEAFFGQGTRLTVV.

Points on this clone: The junction departs from the called germline gene at one end, perhaps through a read error. This chain joins TRBV4-1 and TRBJ2-6; no reliable D call. Germline V lookup: CDR1 MGHRA, CDR2 YSYEKL. The CDR3 contains 16 residues. CDR3 loop: CASSQADLSGANVLTF. The CDR3 nucleotides are TGCGCCAGCAGTCAAGCCGACCTCTCTGGGGCCAACGTCCTGACTTTC.

The V gene is TRBV19, the J gene TRBJ1-5; 8 nucleotides line up with TRBD1. CDR1 and CDR2 from the germline V gene are LNHDA and SQIVND (reference sequence). Trimming cost V 3 bases and J 4 bases; bases outside gene matches: 5. The CDR3 extends over 15 amino acids. CDR3 sequence (DNA): TGTGCCAGTAGTATGGGGACAGGTATGAATCAGCCCCAGCATTTT. Amino acid sequence: CASSMGTGMNQPQHF.

V is TRBV19 and J is TRBJ2-1; 8 bases are shared with TRBD2. J lost 7 bases, V lost 5 bases, and 7 bases had no gene match. CDR3 size: 14 residues. Per germline, CDR1 LNHDA and CDR2 SQIVND (reference sequence). For the CDR3, the DNA is TGTGCCAGTAGTTTACGGACGGGGGGGAATGAGCAGTTCTTC. Residues: CASSLRTGGNEQFF.

V is TRBV5-4 and J is TRBJ2-1; 15 nucleotides match TRBD2. There are 20 residues in the CDR3. After removal of 4 bases from V and 0 bases from J, the junction contained 11 bases not matched to a gene. Per germline, CDR1 SGHNT and CDR2 YYREEE (reference sequence). The CDR3 loop reads CASSGPGLAGGPDSYNEQFF. For the CDR3, the DNA is TGTGCCAGCAGCGGACCGGGACTAGCGGGGGGCCCAGACTCCTACAATGAGCAGTTCTTC.

This sequence joins TRBV18 and TRBJ2-5; D is possibly TRBD1 or TRBD2 (7 bases each). The germline CDR1 and CDR2 sequences are KGHSH and LQKENI. The length of the CDR3 is 15 residues. V was trimmed by 3 bases and J by 2 bases, leaving 13 bases between them. The CDR3 spells CASSPQGGLQETQYF. CDR3 DNA: TGTGCCAGCTCACCCCAGGGGGGGCTACAAGAGACCCAGTACTTC.

The chain is built from TRBV7-6 and TRBJ1-1; no firm D call. This CDR3 spans 13 amino acids. Germline-derived CDR1 and CDR2 are SGHVS and FNYEAQ. Trimming stripped 0 bases from V and 5 bases from J, with 7 bases between. CDR3 in amino acids: CASSLAGQTEAFF. CDR3 nucleotide sequence: TGTGCCAGCAGCTTAGCGGGCCAGACTGAAGCTTTCTTT.

This chain links TRBV10-3 with TRBJ2-1; D possibly uses TRBD1 or TRBD2 (5 bases each). This CDR3 is 15 amino acids long. Deletions cut 0 bases from V and 9 bases from J, with 15 bases between. Looked up from germline, CDR1 is ENHRY and CDR2 is SYGVKD. The CDR3 loop reads CAISESVLIGAEQFF. CDR3 sequence (DNA): TGTGCCATCAGTGAGTCTGTCCTTATCGGGGCTGAGCAGTTCTTC.

Here the CDR3 DNA reads TGTGCCAGCAGCTACTCCGTCTCTGGAAACACCATATATTTT. Translating it yields CASSYSVSGNTIYF. V usage is TRBV7-2 and J usage is TRBJ1-3, with unresolved D. Deletions cut 4 bases from V and 0 bases from J, with 7 bases between. Germline V gene sequence: CDR1 SGHTA, CDR2 FQGNSA. The CDR3 is made up of 14 amino acids.

V is TRBV19 and J is TRBJ1-5, with D perhaps matching TRBD1 (5 bases). V was cut by 5 bases and J by 6 bases, with 11 bases left in between. The CDR3 is 13 amino acids. From germline, CDR1 is LNHDA and CDR2 SQIVND (reference sequence). The CDR3 spells CASSERGGQPQHF. For the CDR3, the DNA is TGTGCCAGTAGTGAAAGGGGTGGTCAGCCCCAGCATTTT.

This clone occurred once. V and J are TRBV6-1 and TRBJ1-2, with TRBD1 identical over 10 bases. From germline, CDR1 is MNHNS and CDR2 SASEGT. The CDR3 totals 14 residues. The V and J ends lost 4 bases and 6 bases, in that order; junction bases with no gene match: 5. As DNA, the CDR3 is TGTGCCAGCAGTGTGGGACAGGGGACGGATGGCTACACCTTC. It codes for CASSVGQGTDGYTF.

A single count supports this clone. V usage is TRBV6-1 and J usage is TRBJ2-2; TRBD1 matches 7 bases. The germline V gene encodes CDR1 MNHNS and CDR2 SASEGT. This CDR3 has 15 amino acids. V lost 6 bases to trimming and J lost 2 bases; unmatched junction nucleotides: 6. The CDR3 loop is CASRLTGTNTGELFF. The CDR3 nucleotides are TGTGCCAGCAGACTGACAGGGACCAACACCGGGGAGCTGTTTTTT.

The chain recombines TRBV7-9 with TRBJ1-1, with D possibly matching TRBD1 (6 bases). Germline V gives CDR1 SEHNR, CDR2 FQNEAQ (reference sequence). With 4 bases removed from V and 1 base from J, the gap between germline ends came to 16 bases. The CDR3 spans 16 residues. The CDR3 nucleotides read TGTGCCAGCAGCTCACGCCCGGGACATCAGAACACTGAAGCTTTCTTT. This gives the protein CASSSRPGHQNTEAFF.

The chain carries TRBV6-5 and TRBJ2-1; 13 nucleotides align to TRBD2. V dropped 2 bases and J dropped 8; count of bases not matched to a gene: 0. The CDR3 runs to 14 residues. Germline V CDR1 and CDR2: MNHEY, SVGAGI. As DNA, the CDR3 is TGTGCCAGCAGTTACGGACTAGCGGGGGATGAGCAGTTCTTC. Its protein is CASSYGLAGDEQFF.

Worth noting for this clone: A read error may produce the germline difference seen at one junction end. The chain uses TRBV23-1 and TRBJ2-7; D assignment may be TRBD1 or TRBD2 (5 bases each). TRBV23-1 has ORF status, its function being uncertain. CDR3 length: 15 residues. The CDR3 loop reads CASSEGLRGAYEQYF. CDR3 DNA sequence: TGTGCCAGCAGTGAGGGCCTTAGAGGGGCCTACGAGCAGTACTTC.